Included here is one TCR beta chain sequence, with context. Methods used by the authors: Nucleated cell counts were estimated from reference gene primer amplification. Clones were sequenced by immunoSEQ multiplex PCR, and TCRdb holds only the in-frame ones, with some missing. The D gene and trimming were derived from the DNA, and the V and J assignments and clone size from that table. The repertoire consists of around 92,000 clones, with 75% to 85% occurring once and the leading ten covering 25% to 35%. The germline V gene encodes CDR1 SGHKS and CDR2 YYEKEE (reference sequence). CDR3 length: 15 amino acids. The V segment lost 4 bases and the J segment 10 bases; nucleotides outside the gene matches: 7. This specimen comes from a study of blood T cell repertoires in COVID-19. As for the study in general: Samples of COVID-19 (acute and convalescent) were obtained from the United States, Italy and Spain. Nucleic acid was either cDNA or gDNA, and it came from T cells, B-cell-depleted T cells, or PBMCs.

Input material: peripheral blood. The receptor comes from an elderly woman with acute or convalescent COVID-19. This chain joins TRBV5-5 and TRBJ1-6, with 11 nucleotides matching TRBD1. DNA of the CDR3: TGTGCCAGCAGCACAGGACAGGGGGCCGGGTCACCCCTCCACTTT. This translates into CASSTGQGAGSPLHF. Full variable domain (remainder filled in from reference TRBV5-5 and TRBJ1-6): DAGVTQSPTHLIKTRGQQVTLRCSPISGHKSVSWYQQVLGQGPQFIFQYYEKEERGRGNFPDRFSARQFPNYSSELNVNALLLGDSALYLCASSTGQGAGSPLHFGNGTRLTVT.